Reported below is one TCR beta chain. Antigen specificity is unknown. The source of the sample is a study of graft-versus-host responses after intestinal transplantation. About the study: Each of the recipients got a multivisceral, liver-intestinal, or isolated intestinal transplant. For approximately three years after anti-thymocyte globulin induction, all recipients took tacrolimus and steroids.

Broader study findings: Some GvH clones were seen earlier in gut or blood, suggesting intestinal origin.

The protocol was immunoSEQ multiplex PCR, while the TCRdb copy is restricted to in-frame clones and leaves out a portion. Seen here are about 110,000 clones, roughly nine tenths observed once, and the top ten hold roughly 0.24%. This CDR3 has 13 amino acids. CDR1 and CDR2 (germline): GTSNPN, SVGIG (reference sequence). V gave up 0 bases and J gave up 6 bases, with 8 bases separating them. The clonotype was recovered from a human donor who was the organ donor for an intestinal transplant. Material: unstimulated CD4+ T cells sorted from spleen or lymph node cells, obtained before transplant. This chain connects TRBV30 to TRBJ2-2; no reliable D call. The CDR3 DNA sequence: TGTGCCTGGAGTGTATTCTCTGCCGGGGAGCTGTTTTTT. This encodes CAWSVFSAGELFF.